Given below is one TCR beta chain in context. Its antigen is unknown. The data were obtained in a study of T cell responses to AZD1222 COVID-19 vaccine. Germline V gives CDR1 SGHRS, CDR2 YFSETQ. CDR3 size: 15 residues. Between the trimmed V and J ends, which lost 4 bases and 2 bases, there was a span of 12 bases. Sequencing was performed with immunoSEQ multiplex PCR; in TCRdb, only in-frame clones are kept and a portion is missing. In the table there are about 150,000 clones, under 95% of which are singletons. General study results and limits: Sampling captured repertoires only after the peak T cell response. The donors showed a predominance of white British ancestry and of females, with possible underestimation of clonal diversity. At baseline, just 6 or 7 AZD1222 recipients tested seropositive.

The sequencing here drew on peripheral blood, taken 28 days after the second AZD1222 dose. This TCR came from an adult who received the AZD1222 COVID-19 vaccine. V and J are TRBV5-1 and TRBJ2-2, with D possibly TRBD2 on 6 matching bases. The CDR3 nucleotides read TGCGCCAGCAGCGCCGGGACTCGTAACACCGGGGAGCTGTTTTTT. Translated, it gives CASSAGTRNTGELFF. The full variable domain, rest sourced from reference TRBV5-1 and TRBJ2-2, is KAGVTQTPRYLIKTRGQQVTLSCSPISGHRSVSWYQQTPGQGLQFLFEYFSETQRNKGNFPGRFSGRQFSNSRSEMNVSTLELGDSALYLCASSAGTRNTGELFFGEGSRLTVL.